This is a list of T cell receptor beta chains from one sample in a study of blood T cell repertoires in COVID-19. The assay was immunoSEQ multiplex PCR, and TCRdb's table has in-frame clones only and misses some. The sample holds about 300,000 clones; about nine tenths are singletons and the top ten take less than 3.5%. What was sequenced was PBMCs or T cells enriched from blood (not recorded which). The receptor set was obtained from a woman aged 45-65 years who had been exposed to COVID-19. Each CDR3 is given with its conserved first and last residue. The D gene is left open where the match is weak. Clone size is stated in some rows and not others, as once, few, many or a class when expanded.

J gene,D gene,clone size,CDR3 length,V gene,CDR3 protein,CDR3 DNA
TRBJ1-1,TRBD1,-,16,TRBV29-1,CSVEAWTGEMNTEAFF,TGCAGCGTTGAAGCGTGGACAGGGGAGATGAACACTGAAGCTTTCTTT
TRBJ1-5,-,-,12,TRBV7-8,CASSRLAQPQHF,TGTGCCAGCAGCCGGTTGGCTCAGCCCCAGCATTTT
TRBJ1-5,TRBD1,-,15,TRBV4-1,CASSDFEGANQPQHF,TGCGCCAGCAGCGACTTTGAGGGGGCCAATCAGCCCCAGCATTTT
TRBJ1-3,-,-,11,TRBV4-2,CASFGGHTIYF,TGTGCCAGCTTCGGGGGTCACACCATATATTTT
TRBJ2-1,-,-,15,TRBV30,CAWRPPQGLGNEQFF,TGTGCCTGGAGACCCCCTCAGGGGTTGGGGAATGAGCAGTTCTTC
TRBJ1-1,-,many,11,TRBV29-1,CSVEDYPQAFF,TGCAGCGTTGAAGATTATCCCCAAGCTTTCTTT
TRBJ1-5,-,once,12,TRBV12-3/TRBV12-4,CASRTRVQPQHF,TGTGCCAGCAGGACCAGGGTTCAGCCCCAGCATTTT
TRBJ2-2,TRBD2,-,16,TRBV7-9,CASSLIRGGDTGELFF,TGTGCCAGCAGCTTAATTCGGGGGGGCGACACCGGGGAGCTGTTTTTT
TRBJ1-2,TRBD1,once,16,TRBV10-3,CAISAVGQAGEYGYTF,TGTGCCATCAGTGCGGTTGGACAGGCCGGGGAGTATGGCTACACCTTC
TRBJ2-2,-,-,18,TRBV5-5,CASSLLYRGHLPGGELFF,TGTGCCAGCAGCCTCCTCTACCGGGGACATCTTCCGGGGGGGGAGCTGTTTTTT
TRBJ1-1,TRBD1,-,16,TRBV4-1,CASSLRVGHRGTEAFF,TGCGCCAGCAGCCTACGGGTAGGACACAGGGGTACTGAAGCTTTCTTT
TRBJ2-3,TRBD2,-,18,TRBV6-2/TRBV6-3,CASSYSPLAGGSRDTQYF,TGTGCCAGCAGTTACTCCCCCCTAGCGGGGGGGTCGAGGGATACGCAGTATTTT
TRBJ1-6,-,-,18,TRBV28,CASSLSRQGRSYNSPLHF,TGTGCCAGCAGTTTATCGCGGCAGGGCCGCTCCTATAATTCACCCCTCCACTTT
TRBJ1-2,-,-,16,TRBV12-5,CASGLSTALLNYGYTF,TGTGCTAGTGGTCTATCTACAGCATTACTTAACTATGGCTACACCTTC
TRBJ2-4,TRBD1,-,17,TRBV27,CATPDRGSAFDENIQYF,TGTGCCACCCCCGACAGGGGTTCGGCATTTGACGAAAACATTCAGTACTTC
TRBJ2-7,-,-,17,TRBV27,CASSFWLAPTSSYEQYF,TGTGCCAGCAGTTTTTGGCTAGCTCCGACGAGCTCCTACGAGCAGTACTTC
TRBJ2-5,-,-,16,TRBV3-1/TRBV3-2,CASSQEGAGRLKTQYF,TGTGCCAGCAGCCAAGAGGGAGCTGGGCGGTTGAAGACCCAGTACTTC
TRBJ2-3,-,-,14,TRBV5-1,CASSLVRATDTQYF,TGCGCCAGCAGCTTGGTTCGCGCAACCGATACGCAGTATTTT
TRBJ2-7,-,-,14,TRBV7-9,CASTYGGQFYEQYF,TGTGCCAGCACTTACGGGGGACAGTTCTACGAGCAGTACTTC